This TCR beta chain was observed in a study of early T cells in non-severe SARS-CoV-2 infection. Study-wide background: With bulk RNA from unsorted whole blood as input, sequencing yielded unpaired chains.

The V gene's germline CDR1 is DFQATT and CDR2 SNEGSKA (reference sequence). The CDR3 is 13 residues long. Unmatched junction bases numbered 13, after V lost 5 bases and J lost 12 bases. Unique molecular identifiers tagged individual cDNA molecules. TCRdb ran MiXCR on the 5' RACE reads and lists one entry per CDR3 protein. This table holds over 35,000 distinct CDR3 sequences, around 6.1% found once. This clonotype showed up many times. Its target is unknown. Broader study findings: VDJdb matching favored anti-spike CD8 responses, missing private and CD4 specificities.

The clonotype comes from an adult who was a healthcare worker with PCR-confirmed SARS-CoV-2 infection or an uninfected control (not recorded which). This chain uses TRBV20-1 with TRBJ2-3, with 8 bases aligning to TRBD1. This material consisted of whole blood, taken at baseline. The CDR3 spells CSAGTGQGAPQYF. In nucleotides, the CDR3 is TGCAGTGCTGGGACTGGCCAGGGGGCCCCCCAGTATTTT.